The rows below give T cell receptor beta chains drawn from one sample of a study of shared clonotypes between healthy human individuals. Assay used: immunoSEQ multiplex PCR; TCRdb lists only in-frame clones, some missing. The table records hundreds of thousands of clones, more than 75% of them present only once. The sequenced sample consisted of PBMCs. The receptors stem from a woman aged 35 to 49 in good health. Some clones in this sample may be carry-over from other donors' samples. CDR3s include the opening cysteine and the closing phenylalanine or tryptophan. The order of the fields is D gene, J gene, V gene, clone size, CDR3 protein, CDR3 DNA. A D gene is named only where the DNA matches it firmly. Clone size is shown for a subset of rows, as once, few, many or a class of expanded clone.

d_gene: -
j_gene: TRBJ2-5
v_gene: TRBV2
abundance: once
CDR3aa: CASSLGRETQYF
CDR3nt: TGTGCCAGCAGCCTAGGGCGGGAGACCCAGTACTTC

d_gene: TRBD2
j_gene: TRBJ2-7
v_gene: TRBV28
abundance: -
CDR3aa: CASSSPGASGNEQYF
CDR3nt: TGTGCCAGCAGTTCCCCCGGGGCTAGCGGTAACGAGCAGTACTTC

d_gene: TRBD2
j_gene: TRBJ2-1
v_gene: TRBV6-1
abundance: -
CDR3aa: CASSVSLTSTYNEQFF
CDR3nt: TGTGCCAGCAGTGTATCTCTGACTAGCACCTACAATGAGCAGTTCTTC

d_gene: -
j_gene: TRBJ2-5
v_gene: TRBV4-1
abundance: -
CDR3aa: CASSQSTLTETQYF
CDR3nt: TGCGCCAGCAGCCAGTCGACCCTGACGGAGACCCAGTACTTC

d_gene: -
j_gene: TRBJ2-7
v_gene: TRBV2
abundance: -
CDR3aa: CASSGGHRYEQYF
CDR3nt: TGTGCCAGCAGTGGGGGACACCGTTACGAGCAGTACTTC

d_gene: TRBD1
j_gene: TRBJ1-3
v_gene: TRBV2
abundance: -
CDR3aa: CASSESRDSSGNTIYF
CDR3nt: TGTGCCAGCAGTGAATCCCGGGACAGCTCTGGAAACACCATATATTTT

d_gene: -
j_gene: TRBJ1-1
v_gene: TRBV6-1
abundance: -
CDR3aa: CAISQGLEAFF
CDR3nt: TGTGCCATCTCGCAGGGACTTGAAGCTTTCTTT

d_gene: -
j_gene: TRBJ1-1
v_gene: TRBV30
abundance: many
CDR3aa: CAWSFRNTEAFF
CDR3nt: TGTGCCTGGAGTTTCAGGAACACTGAAGCTTTCTTT

d_gene: -
j_gene: TRBJ1-2
v_gene: TRBV19
abundance: -
CDR3aa: CASSPSDSLYGYTF
CDR3nt: TGTGCCAGTAGTCCCTCGGACAGCCTCTATGGCTACACCTTC

d_gene: -
j_gene: TRBJ2-2
v_gene: TRBV7-3
abundance: -
CDR3aa: CASSLNTENTGELFF
CDR3nt: TGTGCCAGCAGCTTGAATACGGAAAACACCGGGGAGCTGTTTTTT

d_gene: -
j_gene: TRBJ1-5
v_gene: TRBV10-2
abundance: few
CDR3aa: CASSESTAKQPQHF
CDR3nt: TGCGCCAGCAGTGAGTCGACAGCAAAACAGCCCCAGCATTTT

d_gene: -
j_gene: TRBJ2-7
v_gene: TRBV9
abundance: -
CDR3aa: CASSPSGLGGEQYF
CDR3nt: TGTGCCAGCAGCCCGAGCGGTCTCGGCGGGGAGCAGTACTTC

d_gene: -
j_gene: TRBJ2-2
v_gene: TRBV9
abundance: -
CDR3aa: CASSVDPPNTGELFF
CDR3nt: TGTGCCAGCAGCGTAGACCCACCGAACACCGGGGAGCTGTTTTTT

d_gene: -
j_gene: TRBJ2-2
v_gene: TRBV4-3
abundance: -
CDR3aa: CASSQDGRAGLHTGELFF
CDR3nt: TGCGCCAGCAGCCAAGATGGTAGGGCAGGGTTGCACACCGGGGAGCTGTTTTTT

d_gene: TRBD1
j_gene: TRBJ2-5
v_gene: TRBV2
abundance: -
CDR3aa: CASRATGVETQYF
CDR3nt: TGTGCCAGCAGGGCGACAGGGGTTGAGACCCAGTACTTC